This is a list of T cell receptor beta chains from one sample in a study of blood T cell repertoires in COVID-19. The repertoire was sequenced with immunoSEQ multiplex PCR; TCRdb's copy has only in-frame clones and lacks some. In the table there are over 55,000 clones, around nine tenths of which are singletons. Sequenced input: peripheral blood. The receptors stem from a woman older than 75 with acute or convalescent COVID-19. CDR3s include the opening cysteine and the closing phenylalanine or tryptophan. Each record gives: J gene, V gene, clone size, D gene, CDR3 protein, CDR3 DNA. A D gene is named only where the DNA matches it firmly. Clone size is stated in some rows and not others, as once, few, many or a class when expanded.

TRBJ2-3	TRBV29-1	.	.	CSVEGPTDTQYF	TGCAGCGTTGAGGGCCCCACAGATACGCAGTATTTT
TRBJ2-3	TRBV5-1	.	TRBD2	CASSFPLADFTDTQYF	TGCGCCAGCAGCTTTCCACTAGCGGATTTCACAGATACGCAGTATTTT
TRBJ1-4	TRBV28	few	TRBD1	CASSWDRAATNEKLFF	TGTGCCAGCAGTTGGGACAGGGCCGCCACTAATGAAAAACTGTTTTTT
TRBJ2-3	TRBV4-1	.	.	CASSQVGGGADTQYF	TGCGCCAGCAGCCAAGTCGGGGGAGGAGCAGATACGCAGTATTTT
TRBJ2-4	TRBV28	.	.	CASSLRQVPRDRYIQYF	TGTGCCAGCAGCCTTAGACAGGTTCCAAGGGATCGATACATTCAGTACTTC
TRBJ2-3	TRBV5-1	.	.	CASSWGGTGTGEGGTQYF	TGCGCCAGCAGCTGGGGAGGAACCGGGACTGGAGAGGGAGGTACGCAGTATTTT
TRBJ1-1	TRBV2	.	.	CASSFQGSNTEAFF	TGTGCCAGCAGTTTCCAGGGCTCGAACACTGAAGCTTTCTTT
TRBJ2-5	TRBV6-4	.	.	CASSSGSGETQYF	TGTGCCAGCAGCTCAGGGTCGGGAGAGACCCAGTACTTC
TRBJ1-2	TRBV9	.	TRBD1	CASSLQGNYGYTF	TGTGCCAGCAGCTTACAGGGGAACTATGGCTACACCTTC
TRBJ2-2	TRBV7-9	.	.	CASSLVGATGELFF	TGTGCCAGCAGCTTAGTGGGGGCCACCGGGGAGCTGTTTTTT
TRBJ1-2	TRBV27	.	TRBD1	CASSSDRGSGYTF	TGTGCCAGCAGTTCGGACAGGGGGAGCGGCTACACCTTC
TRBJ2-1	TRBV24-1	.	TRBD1	CATSAPLGQGLHEQFF	TGTGCCACCAGTGCCCCGCTGGGACAGGGTCTCCATGAGCAGTTCTTC
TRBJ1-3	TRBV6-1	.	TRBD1	CASSETLQGAYGNTIYF	TGTGCCAGCAGTGAGACTTTACAGGGGGCGTATGGAAACACCATATATTTT
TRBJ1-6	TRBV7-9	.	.	CASSLSAGTYNSPLHF	TGTGCCAGCAGCTTATCGGCAGGGACCTATAATTCACCCCTCCACTTT
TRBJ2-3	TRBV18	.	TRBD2	CASSSGTSGRDTDTQYF	TGTGCCAGCTCATCAGGGACTAGCGGGAGAGACACAGATACGCAGTATTTT
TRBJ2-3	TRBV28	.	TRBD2	CASSSPGLAIDTQYF	TGTGCCAGCAGCTCACCGGGACTAGCTATAGATACGCAGTATTTT
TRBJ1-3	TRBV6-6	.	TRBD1	CASSSSTGGSGNTIYF	TGTGCCAGCAGTTCGTCAACAGGGGGCTCAGGAAACACCATATATTTT
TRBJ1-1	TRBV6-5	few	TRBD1	CATDRTGGGGTEAFF	TGTGCCACCGATAGGACAGGGGGCGGGGGGACTGAAGCTTTCTTT
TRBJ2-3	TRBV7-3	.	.	CASSESVGFGTDTQYF	TGTGCCAGCAGCGAAAGCGTAGGTTTCGGCACAGATACGCAGTATTTT
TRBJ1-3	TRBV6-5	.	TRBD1	CASSLDRGRNTIYF	TGTGCCAGCAGCCTCGACAGGGGACGGAACACCATATATTTT
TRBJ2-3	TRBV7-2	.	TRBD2	CASSLELFGLAGDTQYF	TGTGCCAGCAGCTTAGAATTGTTCGGACTAGCGGGGGATACGCAGTATTTT
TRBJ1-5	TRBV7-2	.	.	CASGLGQPQHF	TGTGCCAGCGGACTAGGTCAGCCCCAGCATTTT
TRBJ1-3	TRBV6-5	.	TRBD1	CASRRTGDGNTIYF	TGTGCCAGCAGGCGTACAGGGGATGGAAACACCATATATTTT
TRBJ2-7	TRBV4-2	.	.	CASSQDFRRGQNYEQYF	TGTGCCAGCAGCCAAGATTTTCGGAGGGGTCAGAACTACGAGCAGTACTTC
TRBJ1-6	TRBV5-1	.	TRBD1	CASSLSGQGGSPLHF	TGCGCCAGCAGCTTGAGTGGACAGGGGGGCTCACCCCTCCACTTT
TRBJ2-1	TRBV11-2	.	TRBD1	CASSPQGASYNEQFF	TGTGCCAGCAGTCCACAGGGGGCTTCCTACAATGAGCAGTTCTTC
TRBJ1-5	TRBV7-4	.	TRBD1	CASGQEREYSNQPQHF	TGTGCCAGCGGACAGGAACGGGAGTATAGCAATCAGCCCCAGCATTTT
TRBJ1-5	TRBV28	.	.	CASTLDNGIQPQHF	TGTGCCAGCACCCTAGATAATGGAATTCAGCCCCAGCATTTT
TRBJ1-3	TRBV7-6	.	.	CASSLGHLSSGNTIYF	TGTGCCAGCAGCTTGGGGCATTTGAGCTCTGGAAACACCATATATTTT
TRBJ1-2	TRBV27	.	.	CASSAKQVSYGYTF	TGTGCCAGCAGTGCAAAACAGGTCTCCTATGGCTACACCTTC
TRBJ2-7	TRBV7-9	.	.	CASSLAAGTSFYEQYF	TGTGCCAGCAGCTTAGCTGCCGGGACATCTTTCTACGAGCAGTACTTC
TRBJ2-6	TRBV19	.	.	CAVRLTAGANVLTF	TGTGCCGTACGATTGACAGCTGGGGCCAACGTCCTGACTTTC
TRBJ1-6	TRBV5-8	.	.	CASSTGLGTQAVNSPLHF	TGTGCCAGCAGCACGGGCCTTGGGACACAGGCTGTTAATTCACCCCTCCACTTT
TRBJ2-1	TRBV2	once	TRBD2	CASRLAGGPYNEQFF	TGTGCCAGCAGATTAGCGGGAGGGCCTTACAATGAGCAGTTCTTC
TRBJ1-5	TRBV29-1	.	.	CSARDNINQPQHF	TGCAGCGCTCGGGACAACATAAATCAGCCCCAGCATTTT
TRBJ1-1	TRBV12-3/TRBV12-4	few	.	CASITTAGTEAFF	TGTGCCAGCATCACGACAGCCGGGACTGAAGCTTTCTTT
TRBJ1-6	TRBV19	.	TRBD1	CASRDSGHRGNSPLHF	TGTGCCAGTAGAGACAGTGGCCACAGGGGTAATTCACCCCTCCACTTT
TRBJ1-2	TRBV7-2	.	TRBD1	CASSQTQDRSYGYTF	TGTGCCAGCAGCCAGACCCAGGACAGGTCTTATGGCTACACCTTC
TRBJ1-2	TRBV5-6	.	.	CASRDTGLGYTF	TGTGCCAGCAGGGATACAGGGCTAGGCTACACCTTC
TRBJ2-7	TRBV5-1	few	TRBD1	CASSPLGQGDYEQYF	TGCGCCAGCAGCCCCCTCGGACAGGGGGATTACGAGCAGTACTTC
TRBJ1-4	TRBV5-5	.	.	CASSPSSTTNEKLFF	TGTGCCAGCAGCCCGTCCAGTACAACTAATGAAAAACTGTTTTTT
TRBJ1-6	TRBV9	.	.	CASSVQEGPPDSPLHF	TGTGCCAGCAGCGTACAGGAAGGCCCGCCGGATTCACCCCTCCACTTT
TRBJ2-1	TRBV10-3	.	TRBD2	CAIHPAGGRYEQFF	TGTGCCATCCATCCAGCGGGAGGGCGTTATGAGCAGTTCTTC
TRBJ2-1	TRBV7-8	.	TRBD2	CASSPQIPGRAGNEQFF	TGTGCCAGCAGCCCCCAAATCCCCGGGAGGGCGGGAAATGAGCAGTTCTTC
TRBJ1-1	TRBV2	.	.	CASRRRGTEAFF	TGTGCCAGCAGGCGGAGGGGAACTGAAGCTTTCTTT
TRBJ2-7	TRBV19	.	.	CASNLRGQGPRYEQYF	TGTGCCAGTAACCTCCGGGGCCAGGGGCCCCGCTACGAGCAGTACTTC
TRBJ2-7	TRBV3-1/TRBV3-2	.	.	CASREHSSYEQYF	TGTGCCAGCAGGGAACACAGCTCCTACGAGCAGTACTTC
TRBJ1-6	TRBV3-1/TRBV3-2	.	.	CASSHQGSYNSPLHF	TGTGCCAGCAGCCACCAGGGTTCCTATAATTCACCCCTCCACTTT
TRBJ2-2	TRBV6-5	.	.	CASSYGGQGGTGELFF	TGTGCCAGCAGTTACGGCGGTCAGGGCGGCACCGGGGAGCTGTTTTTT
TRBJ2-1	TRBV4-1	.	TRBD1	CASSSSGTGPYNEQFF	TGCGCCAGCAGCTCTTCCGGGACAGGGCCCTACAATGAGCAGTTCTTC
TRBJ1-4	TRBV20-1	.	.	CSASPGMGEKLFF	TGCAGTGCTAGTCCAGGGATGGGTGAAAAACTGTTTTTT